The sequence of this TCR beta chain was determined in a study of blood T cell repertoires in COVID-19 (dated by TCRdb to the early 2020s). Regarding the research as a whole: The collaborator samples originated in the United States, Italy and Spain and spanned the acute and convalescent phases of COVID-19. Deeply sampled blood TCRbeta repertoires from subjects exposed to, actively infected with, or recovered from COVID-19 were included in the dataset. The repertoires were made available in a free public database intended to serve as a resource for research on the immune response to SARS-CoV-2. The prospective study material was composed of cDNA or gDNA derived from T cells, B-cell-depleted T cells, or PBMCs. Sample metadata almost always included a de-identified subject ID, COVID-19 status, age in years and sex. Where available, HLA class I and class II types were obtained from metadata supplied by the sample provider rather than from assay-based typing. The samples were drawn from the first 160 participants of the ongoing ImmuneRACE study and from 950 to 1,500 subjects provided by 6 global collaborators.

TCRbeta CDR3 regions were amplified from genomic DNA by means of the immunoSEQ Assay, a bias-controlled multiplex PCR. Per the authors' processing: Nucleated cell counts per sample were estimated from amplification of reference gene primers within the assay. To quantify the absolute abundance of each unique TCRbeta CDR3 rearrangement, sequence reads were collapsed and filtered. For each sample, productive Simpson clonality was calculated as the square root of Simpson's diversity index over productive rearrangements. The source is immuneACCESS, and TCRdb retained only in-frame sequences with V and J called. Part of the clones is not carried over; for the studies checked, unresolved V genes explain less than half of this, and the remainder is unexplained. The DNA was the basis for D and trimming; V, J and clone size are from that table. This sample has 200,000 or so clones in its table, and about 83% of those were observed once. The top ten clonotypes cover 15% to 20% of the sample.

Overall results and qualifications from the work: Clinical and demographic metadata were provided uncurated, with the amount varying by source and participant.

This clone occurred a few times. There is no known antigen for this receptor. No much larger clone exists at a distance of one base, and base qualities are not known. One collaborating source in Seattle enrolled patients during active infection and followed them longitudinally through the course of disease. Whole blood was collected in K2EDTA tubes by collaborating institutions according to the institutions' own protocols. Collaborator samples were shipped for TCRbeta analysis as frozen whole blood, isolated PBMCs, or DNA extracted from either sample type. From a lookup of the germline V gene, CDR1 and CDR2 are SNHLY and FYNNEI. Between the V and J ends, shortened by 5 bases and 4 bases respectively, the junction contains 9 bases. From the cysteine up to the phenylalanine, the CDR3 has a length of 12 residues. Only the CDR3 DNA is retained, 36 bases long and in frame from the first base.

The sequencing sample was made of peripheral blood. The TCR was taken from a person aged 70 to 85 with COVID-19, enrolled during active disease. The rearrangement joined TRBV2 to TRBJ2-7; the D gene is perhaps TRBD1, from 5 matching bases. The DNA reads as follows: TGTGCCAGCAGTCTCCAGGGATACGAGCAGTACTTC. This translates into CASSLQGYEQYF.